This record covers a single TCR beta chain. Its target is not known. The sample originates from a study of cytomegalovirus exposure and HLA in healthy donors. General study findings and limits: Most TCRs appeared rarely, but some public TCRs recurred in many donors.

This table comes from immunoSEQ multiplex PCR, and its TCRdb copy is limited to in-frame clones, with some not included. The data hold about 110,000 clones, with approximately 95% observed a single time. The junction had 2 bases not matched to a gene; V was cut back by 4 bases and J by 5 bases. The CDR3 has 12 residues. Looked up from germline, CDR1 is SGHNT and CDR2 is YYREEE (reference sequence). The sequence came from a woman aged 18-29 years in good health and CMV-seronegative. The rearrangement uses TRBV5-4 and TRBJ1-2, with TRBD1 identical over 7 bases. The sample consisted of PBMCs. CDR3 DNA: TGTGCCAGCAGCGGGGGACAGTATGGCTACACCTTC. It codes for CASSGGQYGYTF.